The T cell receptor (beta chain) under discussion was sequenced for a study of cytomegalovirus exposure and HLA in healthy donors. The study ran its PCR with 60 Vbeta and 13 Jbeta primers. The method was immunoSEQ multiplex PCR; TCRdb's version includes in-frame clones alone and lacks a portion of them. The top ten clones hold about 2.5% of a sample with 150,000 to 200,000 clones, 79% of them seen once. This clone was seen a single time. The antigen is not known. This CDR3 has 14 residues. Trimming at V came to 5 bases and at J to 3 bases, leaving 7 bases not matched to a gene. Germline V gives CDR1 LGHNA, CDR2 YSLEER. Study observations and caveats: TRBV6-2, TRBV6-3 and other indistinguishable V segments were excluded. According to an earlier analysis, most TCR beta V segments yielded productive rearrangements about 90% or about 30% of the time. Associated with HLA alleles at 0.05 false discovery rate in a later analysis were 16,951 TCR beta sequences.

It was healthy bone marrow donors who served as donors. This TCR was sampled from a woman in her forties or fifties in good health and CMV-seronegative. This chain uses TRBV4-3 with TRBJ2-7, with 7 bases lining up with TRBD1. The sequencing input was PBMCs. The CDR3 reads CASSARQGIYEQYF. The CDR3, as DNA: TGCGCCAGCAGCGCCAGACAGGGAATCTACGAGCAGTACTTC.